This T cell receptor beta chain was obtained from a study of control samples from healthy donors and cancer patients. Sequenced by immunoSEQ multiplex PCR; TCRdb stores in-frame clones only, minus some. Of some 94,000 clones in the sample, approximately 90% are singletons; the top ten hold 1.3%. The V end lost 0 bases, the J end lost 4 bases, and 16 bases lay between the germline ends. The germline V gene has CDR1 SGHRS and CDR2 YFSETQ. The CDR3 consists of 16 residues. The sequence derives from a woman in her forties or fifties in good health. Material for sequencing was blood. The chain links TRBV5-1 to TRBJ1-1; no reliable D call. CDR3 protein: CASSLGEIVPPTEAFF. The CDR3 DNA is TGCGCCAGCAGCTTGGGCGAGATAGTGCCGCCCACTGAAGCTTTCTTT.